This entry lists 15 T cell receptor beta chains sequenced from one sample in a study of beta chain features in type 1 diabetes. Investigators reverse transcribed all isolated RNA, so they sequenced expressed TCRB transcripts. The protocol was immunoSEQ multiplex PCR, while the TCRdb copy is restricted to in-frame clones and leaves out a portion. The top ten clones hold roughly 0.017% of a sample with 350,000 to 400,000 clones, more than 12% of them seen once. The sample comprised naive CD4+ T cells from blood. Receptors were obtained from a woman aged 18-30 years in good health.

The chain recombines TRBV7-8 with TRBJ2-7; weak D call: TRBD1 (5 bases). Germline loops: CDR1 SGHVS, CDR2 FQNEAQ. This CDR3 has 12 residues. V lost 5 bases, J lost 6 bases, and 11 bases lay in between. In DNA form, the CDR3 reads TGTGCCAGCAGCCGAGACAGATCCGAGCAGTACTTC. It specifies CASSRDRSEQYF.

This clone was seen only a few times. The chain uses TRBV14 and TRBJ2-1, with 8 bases that match TRBD2. With V trimmed by 3 bases and J by 7 bases, 8 bases remained unmatched. CDR3 length: 15 residues. Germline values: CDR1 SGHDN, CDR2 FVKESK. The DNA of the CDR3 is TGTGCCAGCAGCCAGCCCGGGACTAGTCAAAATGAGCAGTTCTTC. Translated: CASSQPGTSQNEQFF.

This clone was seen only a few times. The chain links TRBV14 to TRBJ1-1, with a weak D call TRBD1 (5 bases). The length of the CDR3 is 13 residues. Germline CDR1 reads SGHDN; CDR2 reads FVKESK. Trimming took off 4 bases at V and 1 base at J, with 7 bases between the two ends. The CDR3 reads CASSLQENTEAFF. For the CDR3, the DNA is TGTGCCAGCAGCCTACAGGAGAACACTGAAGCTTTCTTT.

This chain connects TRBV10-3 to TRBJ2-5, with D possibly TRBD1 on 6 matching bases. The CDR3 length is 13 residues. CDR1 is ENHRY and CDR2 is SYGVKD in the germline V gene. V was clipped by 10 bases and J by 1 base, with 13 bases between them. Here the CDR3 DNA reads TGTGCCAGTGCTGGACAGACCCAAGAGACCCAGTACTTC. It specifies CASAGQTQETQYF.

This clone was seen more than once but under ten times. The rearrangement links TRBV6-5 to TRBJ2-5; 9 positions match TRBD2. V shed 5 bases and J 4 bases; nucleotides not matched to a gene: 2. The CDR3 runs 13 residues. Germline CDR1 is MNHEY and CDR2 is SVGAGI. CDR3: CASSGREGETQYF. CDR3 sequence (DNA): TGTGCCAGCAGTGGGCGGGAGGGAGAGACCCAGTACTTC.

This clone was seen a few times. V gene TRBV18 combines with J gene TRBJ2-7; TRBD1 agrees at 8 bases. CDR3 length equals 15 residues. Germline lookup yields CDR1 KGHSH and CDR2 LQKENI. Trimming cost V 4 bases and J 6 bases; bases outside gene matches: 11. Written as DNA, the CDR3 is TGTGCCAGCTCACTCAGTGGACAGGGTGGGTCCGAGCAGTACTTC. This encodes CASSLSGQGGSEQYF.

This clone showed up just a few times. This CDR3 reads CSVDQKKTVRVRHNEQFF. The CDR3 bases are TGCAGCGTTGACCAAAAGAAAACCGTACGTGTGCGCCACAATGAGCAGTTCTTC. The J gene is TRBJ2-1, the V gene TRBV29-1; D not resolved. The CDR3 totals 18 residues. From germline, CDR1 is SQVTM and CDR2 ANQGSEA. The germline V and J ends were trimmed by 3 bases and 5 bases, with 26 bases remaining between them.

Regarding this clone: In the same sample, other DNA sequences code for this CDR3. The chain uses TRBV30 and TRBJ2-4, with D possibly matching TRBD1 (6 bases). Trimming left V 2 bases short and J 1 base short, with 9 bases between. This CDR3 contains 14 residues. Looked up from germline, CDR1 is GTSNPN and CDR2 is SVGIG (reference sequence). The CDR3 DNA reads TGTGCCTGGAGTCCTAGGGGGGCCAAAAACATTCAGTACTTC. As protein: CAWSPRGAKNIQYF.

The table lists this clone with a few counts. The chain carries TRBV25-1 and TRBJ2-5; TRBD2 might be the D (6 bases). Germline assignment: CDR1 MGHDK and CDR2 SYGVNS. The CDR3 loop spans 14 amino acids. The V gene lost 4 bases and the J gene lost 2 bases, with 11 bases spanning the gap. The CDR3 DNA reads TGTGCCAGCAGTGTAGGAGGGGCACAAGAGACCCAGTACTTC. The encoded protein is CASSVGGAQETQYF.

This clone was seen a handful of times. V gene TRBV27 combines with J gene TRBJ2-7; 9 bases agree with TRBD2. CDR1 is MNHEY and CDR2 is SMNVEV in the germline V gene (reference sequence). The V and J ends lost 2 bases and 4 bases, in that order; junction bases with no gene match: 6. The CDR3 has 15 residues. The CDR3 DNA follows: TGTGCCAGCAGTTTAACCGGGACTAGCCGTTACGAGCAGTACTTC. Its translation: CASSLTGTSRYEQYF.

This chain joins TRBV7-2 and TRBJ2-7, with D perhaps TRBD1 (6 bases). Between the trimmed V and J ends, which lost 5 bases and 4 bases, there was a span of 18 bases. The CDR3 covers 15 residues. Germline CDR1 SGHTA, CDR2 FQGNSA. CDR3 bases: TGTGCCAGCAGCCGCCGACAGGAGCGGACATACGAGCAGTACTTC. Translating it yields CASSRRQERTYEQYF.

The chain couples TRBV19 to TRBJ2-7; D perhaps matches TRBD2 (6 bases). V was shortened by 8 bases and J by 3 bases, with 23 bases between the two germline ends. CDR3 length: 16 amino acids. The germline V gene encodes CDR1 LNHDA and CDR2 SQIVND (reference sequence). This CDR3 reads CASRRTGEPPYYEQYF. The CDR3 DNA sequence: TGTGCCAGTCGAAGGACGGGGGAGCCGCCTTACTACGAGCAGTACTTC. Combining the CDR3 with reference TRBV19 and TRBJ2-7 gives the whole variable domain DGGITQSPKYLFRKEGQNVTLSCEQNLNHDAMYWYRQDPGQGLRLIYYSQIVNDFQKGDIAEGYSVSREKKESFPLTVTSAQKNPTAFYLCASRRTGEPPYYEQYFGPGTRLTVT.

V usage is TRBV25-1 and J usage is TRBJ2-1; TRBD2 aligns across 13 bases. J gave up 6 bases and V 6 bases, and 5 bases lay outside the gene matches. Germline CDR1 reads MGHDK; CDR2 reads SYGVNS. The CDR3 is made up of 15 amino acids. DNA of the CDR3: TGTGCCAGCAGCCACGGACTAGCGGGAGTCAATGAGCAGTTCTTC. Its protein is CASSHGLAGVNEQFF.

In this sample, this clone turned up a few times. V gene TRBV7-9 combines with J gene TRBJ1-2, with 10 bases that match TRBD1. Trimming removed 5 bases from V and 8 bases from J; junction bases left unmatched: 8. Per the germline V gene, CDR1 is SEHNR and CDR2 is FQNEAQ (reference sequence). This CDR3 region has 14 residues. CDR3 residues: CASSDPGQGWGYTF. CDR3 in DNA: TGTGCCAGCAGCGACCCGGGACAGGGGTGGGGCTACACCTTC.

The chain joins TRBV28 to TRBJ1-1; TRBD1 might be the D (6 bases). Germline V gene sequence: CDR1 MDHEN, CDR2 SYDVKM. The CDR3 covers 12 residues. V was clipped by 7 bases and J by 8 bases, with 14 bases between them. The CDR3 nucleotides are TGTGCCAGCACCCTCCTCGGGACAGAAGCTTTCTTT. Translating it yields CASTLLGTEAFF.